This TCR beta chain was captured by sequencing in a study of cytomegalovirus exposure and HLA in healthy donors. General study results and limits: Among TCR beta chains, those listed as cytomegalovirus-associated numbered approximately 150.

These donors, healthy bone marrow donors, were studied. A note on this clone: Its specificity is not known.

The germline V gene encodes CDR1 SNHLY and CDR2 FYNNEI. The germline V and J ends were trimmed by 2 bases and 0 bases, with 11 bases remaining between them. The CDR3 runs 16 residues. It was with 60 Vbeta and 13 Jbeta primers that the PCR ran. Profiling relied on immunoSEQ multiplex PCR, and the TCRdb table lists in-frame clones only, not all of them. The data show about 170,000 clones, 75% to 90% seen once. Sequencing was carried out using PBMCs. The chain recombines TRBV2 with TRBJ2-1, with D hard to call. The origin of this receptor is a boy between 2 and 15 years old in good health and CMV-seronegative. CDR3 coding DNA: TGTGCCAGCAGTGAATTACGGGTTAGCTCCTACAATGAGCAGTTCTTC. Its protein is CASSELRVSSYNEQFF. Complete variable domain (other parts from reference TRBV2 and TRBJ2-1): EPEVTQTPSHQVTQMGQEVILRCVPISNHLYFYWYRQILGQKVEFLVSFYNNEISEKSEIFDDQFSVERPDGSNFTLKIRSTKLEDSAMYFCASSELRVSSYNEQFFGPGTRLTVL.